This T cell receptor beta chain was identified in a study of control samples from healthy donors and cancer patients. Trimming removed 5 bases from V and 7 bases from J; junction bases left unmatched: 10. Germline V gene data show CDR1 as SGHNT and CDR2 as YENEEA. This CDR3 has 15 residues. Some clones are missing from TCRdb's copy, which holds only in-frame ones; the method was immunoSEQ multiplex PCR. The sample contains 150,000 to 200,000 clones, just over 95% of which appear only once. Sequences were obtained from blood. The chain carries TRBV11-3 and TRBJ2-1, with TRBD2 identical over 8 bases. This TCR came from a woman between 25 and 40 years old in good health. In DNA, the CDR3 is TGTGCCAGCAGCCTAAATAGCGGGAAGTTGAATGAGCAGTTCTTC. Its protein is CASSLNSGKLNEQFF.